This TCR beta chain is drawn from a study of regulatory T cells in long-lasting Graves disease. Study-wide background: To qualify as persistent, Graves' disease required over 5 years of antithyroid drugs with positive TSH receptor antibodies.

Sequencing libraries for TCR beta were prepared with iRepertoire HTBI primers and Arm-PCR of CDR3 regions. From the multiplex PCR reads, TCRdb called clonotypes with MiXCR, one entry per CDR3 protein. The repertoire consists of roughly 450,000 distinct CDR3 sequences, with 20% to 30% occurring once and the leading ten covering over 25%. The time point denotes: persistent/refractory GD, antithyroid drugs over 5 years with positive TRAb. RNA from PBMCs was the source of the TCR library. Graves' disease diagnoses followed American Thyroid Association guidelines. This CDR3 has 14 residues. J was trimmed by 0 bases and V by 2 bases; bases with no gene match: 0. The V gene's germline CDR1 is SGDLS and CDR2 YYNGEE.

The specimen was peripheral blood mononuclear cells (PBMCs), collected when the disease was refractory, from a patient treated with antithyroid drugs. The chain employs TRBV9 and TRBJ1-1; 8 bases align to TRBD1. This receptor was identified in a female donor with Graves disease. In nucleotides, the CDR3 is TGTGCCAGCAGCGTGACAGGGGTGAACACTGAAGCTTTCTTT. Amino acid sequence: CASSVTGVNTEAFF.